These 25 T cell receptor beta chains share one sample of origin, sequenced in a study of cytomegalovirus exposure and HLA in healthy donors. PCR amplification relied on 60 Vbeta primers (plus 13 Jbeta primers). Data came from immunoSEQ multiplex PCR; TCRdb stores just in-frame clones and leaves some out. The table records 150,000 to 200,000 clones, approximately 78% of them present only once. Sequencing was performed on PBMCs. Receptors were obtained from a human donor in good health.

The chain carries TRBV5-6 and TRBJ2-3, with TRBD2 identical over 8 bases. CDR1 and CDR2 from the germline V gene are SGHDT and YYEEEE. This CDR3 is 16 amino acids long. The V and J ends lost 4 bases and 7 bases, in that order; junction bases with no gene match: 14. The CDR3 region is CASSEAGEGVRNTQYF. The CDR3 region has the DNA TGTGCCAGCAGCGAAGCGGGGGAAGGAGTGAGGAATACGCAGTATTTT.

DNA of the CDR3: TGTGCCAGCAGCAGTTCAGGTAGTTCACCCCTCCACTTT. Amino acids: CASSSSGSSPLHF. The chain uses TRBV7-2 and TRBJ1-6; no clear D. Germline V gene data show CDR1 as SGHTA and CDR2 as FQGNSA. The V gene lost 5 bases and the J gene lost 9 bases, with 11 bases spanning the gap. This CDR3 comprises 13 residues.

This sequence joins TRBV7-9 and TRBJ1-1; 7 nucleotides agree with TRBD1. The J segment lost 7 bases and the V segment lost 7 bases, leaving 15 bases of the junction unmatched. The germline V gene encodes CDR1 SEHNR and CDR2 FQNEAQ (reference sequence). There are 15 residues in the CDR3. The chain's CDR3 is CASNPTYRGSGEAFF. As DNA, the CDR3 is TGTGCCAGCAACCCAACTTACAGGGGCTCGGGTGAAGCTTTCTTT.

The chain carries TRBV11-2 and TRBJ1-2, with TRBD1 matching 8 bases. The germline gives CDR1 SGHAT, CDR2 FQNNGV. The CDR3 extends over 15 amino acids. The V segment lost 3 bases and the J segment 4 bases; nucleotides outside the gene matches: 7. The CDR3 DNA reads as TGTGCCAGCAGCTTCGGGACAGGCACTCTCTATGGCTACACCTTC. Amino acids: CASSFGTGTLYGYTF.

The chain recombines TRBV7-8 with TRBJ2-1; TRBD1 might be the D (5 bases). The CDR3 is made up of 12 amino acids. V was pared by 5 bases and J by 15 bases, with 17 bases between. Germline-derived CDR1 and CDR2 are SGHVS and FQNEAQ. The CDR3 nucleotides are TGTGCCAGCAGCCCTACTCGGTCAGGGCGGTTCTTC. Its protein is CASSPTRSGRFF.

The rearrangement links TRBV5-1 to TRBJ2-7, with TRBD1 matching 12 bases. The trim removed 5 bases at V and 6 bases at J, leaving 12 bases unmatched. The CDR3 consists of 16 residues. Germline CDR1 SGHRS, CDR2 YFSETQ. Written as DNA, the CDR3 is TGCGCCAGCAGGCTTACCCTCGGGACAGGGGGCGGCGAGCAGTACTTC. Amino acid sequence: CASRLTLGTGGGEQYF.

The table lists this clone with a few counts. CDR3 protein: CASSTAGRVNTDTQYF. The CDR3 DNA is TGTGCCAGCAGCACCGCGGGGCGGGTTAACACAGATACGCAGTATTTT. The rearrangement uses TRBV11-3 and TRBJ2-3, with D perhaps TRBD2 (6 bases). The V end lost 5 bases, the J end lost 2 bases, and 17 bases lay between the germline ends. CDR3 length: 16 amino acids. The V gene's germline CDR1 is SGHNT and CDR2 YENEEA.

The rearrangement joins TRBV7-9 to TRBJ2-7, with D possibly TRBD2 on 5 matching bases. V shed 5 bases and J shed 2 bases, with 13 bases lying between them. This CDR3 comprises 14 residues. The germline gives CDR1 SEHNR, CDR2 FQNEAQ (reference sequence). CDR3 in DNA: TGTGCCAGCAGCCCCCCCGGGAAACCCTACGAGCAGTACTTC. Amino acid sequence: CASSPPGKPYEQYF.

This clone has only a few counts. V is TRBV2 and J is TRBJ2-7, with a possible D match to TRBD1 (6 bases). In germline, CDR1 is SNHLY, CDR2 FYNNEI. CDR3 length: 14 amino acids. V shed 3 bases and J shed 2 bases, with 11 bases lying between them. This chain's CDR3 is CASSDNRATYEQYF. The CDR3 region has the DNA TGTGCCAGCAGTGATAACAGGGCAACCTACGAGCAGTACTTC.

This clone was seen once. The gene calls are TRBV4-3 and TRBJ1-2; D gene uncertain. Germline V CDR1 and CDR2: LGHNA, YSLEER. This CDR3 is built from 14 residues. Trimming removed 3 bases from V and 2 bases from J, with 10 bases in between. The CDR3 DNA follows: TGCGCCAGCAGCCAGAGCCGATTCAACTATGGCTACACCTTC. Amino acid sequence: CASSQSRFNYGYTF.

This sequence joins TRBV10-1 and TRBJ1-1; 8 bases map to TRBD1. The germline V gene encodes CDR1 WNHNN and CDR2 SYGVQD (reference sequence). V trimming: 3 bases; J trimming: 5 bases; junction bases outside the gene matches: 8. This CDR3 is 15 amino acids long. CDR3: CASSEPRGLRTEAFF. As DNA, the CDR3 is TGCGCCAGCAGTGAACCCAGGGGGCTCCGGACTGAAGCTTTCTTT.

The chain has TRBV5-8 and TRBJ2-1; TRBD1 agrees at 9 bases. CDR3 length equals 15 residues. CDR1 SGHTS and CDR2 YDEGEE come from the germline V gene. J was trimmed by 5 bases and V by 0 bases; bases with no gene match: 3. The CDR3 DNA follows: TGTGCCAGCAGCTTGGGGGGGGACAGGGACAATGAGCAGTTCTTC. Amino acids: CASSLGGDRDNEQFF.

The CDR3 loop reads CASSTQSFSGANVLTF. The DNA for the CDR3 is TGTGCCAGCAGCACACAGAGCTTCTCTGGGGCCAACGTCCTGACTTTC. The chain employs TRBV5-5 and TRBJ2-6; no clear D. Trimming stripped 4 bases from V and 0 bases from J, with 11 bases between. CDR1 and CDR2 (germline): SGHKS, YYEKEE (reference sequence). The CDR3 length is 16 residues.

The rearrangement joins TRBV7-8 to TRBJ2-3, with D possibly being TRBD2 (5 bases). V was shortened by 1 base and J by 1 base, with 15 bases between the two germline ends. CDR1 SGHVS and CDR2 FQNEAQ come from the germline V gene. The CDR3 is 17 amino acids. CDR3 DNA sequence: TGTGCCAGCAGCTTAGTTCTCGGCGGGTCGGGCACAGATACGCAGTATTTT. Amino acid sequence: CASSLVLGGSGTDTQYF.

The chain employs TRBV18 and TRBJ2-5; possibly TRBD2 for D (5 bases). Matching the DNA end better, TRBJ2-7 makes the J call doubtful. Germline V CDR1 and CDR2: KGHSH, LQKENI. The CDR3 length is 12 residues. CDR3 sequence: CASSQSGYEQYF. CDR3 DNA: TGTGCCAGCTCCCAGTCGGGGTACGAGCAGTACTTC.

The chain employs TRBV11-3 and TRBJ2-2, with a possible D match to TRBD1 (5 bases). The CDR3 covers 17 residues. V lost 0 bases, J lost 7 bases, and 18 bases lay in between. Germline CDR1 reads SGHNT; CDR2 reads YENEEA. CDR3 DNA: TGTGCCAGCAGCTTAGATCACGTCGAAGGGGTCATCGGGGAGCTGTTTTTT. Translated: CASSLDHVEGVIGELFF.

V is TRBV5-6 and J is TRBJ1-4; maybe TRBD1 (6 bases). Germline assignment: CDR1 SGHDT and CDR2 YYEEEE. The CDR3 has 16 residues. The germline V and J ends were trimmed by 4 bases and 9 bases, with 22 bases remaining between them. The CDR3 region is CASSLQGSIYGKKLFF. The DNA of the CDR3 is TGTGCCAGCAGCCTGCAGGGGTCAATCTATGGTAAAAAACTGTTTTTT.

This clone occurred a few times. The chain uses TRBV5-1 and TRBJ1-2, with TRBD1 identical over 8 bases. The CDR3 sequence is 14 residues long. The ends lost 4 bases at V and 4 bases at J; junction bases unmatched: 6. The V gene's germline CDR1 is SGHRS and CDR2 YFSETQ. In DNA, the CDR3 is TGCGCCAGCAGCCCAGGGGGCGCTGGCTATGGCTACACCTTC. Translated, it gives CASSPGGAGYGYTF.

This rearrangement joins TRBV2 to TRBJ2-7, with 10 nucleotides matching TRBD2. After removal of 0 bases from V and 3 bases from J, the junction contained 5 bases not matched to a gene. CDR3 length: 16 amino acids. Germline V CDR1 and CDR2: SNHLY, FYNNEI. This CDR3 reads CASSEALSGGGYEQYF. In DNA, the CDR3 is TGTGCCAGCAGTGAAGCGCTGAGCGGGGGGGGCTACGAGCAGTACTTC.

The chain uses TRBV5-4 and TRBJ2-5, with 7 nucleotides matching TRBD1. The end of the DNA is better explained by TRBJ2-7, so the J call may be wrong. There are 13 residues in the CDR3. Germline assignment: CDR1 SGHNT and CDR2 YYREEE (reference sequence). In DNA form, the CDR3 reads TGTGCCAGCAGCCTTGGGACAGCACACGAGCAGTACTTC. Amino acid sequence: CASSLGTAHEQYF.

The rearrangement uses TRBV9 and TRBJ2-7; 12 nucleotides match TRBD2. The V segment lost 2 bases and the J segment 7 bases; nucleotides outside the gene matches: 7. Germline loops: CDR1 SGDLS, CDR2 YYNGEE. The CDR3 sequence is 15 residues long. The CDR3 DNA follows: TGTGCCAGCAGCGTTGATACTAGCGGGGGGCGGGAGCAGTACTTC. It encodes CASSVDTSGGREQYF.

This rearrangement joins TRBV5-5 to TRBJ1-6; a possible D gene is TRBD1 (6 bases). This CDR3 has 16 residues. Germline CDR1 SGHKS, CDR2 YYEKEE (reference sequence). The V end lost 0 bases, the J end lost 7 bases, and 14 bases lay between the germline ends. The CDR3 DNA reads as TGTGCCAGCAGCTTGGGGGGGGGCCTTCAGAATTCACCCCTCCACTTT. It yields the protein CASSLGGGLQNSPLHF.

The chain employs TRBV6-6 and TRBJ2-2; 12 bases align to TRBD2. J gave up 1 base and V 6 bases, and 3 bases lay outside the gene matches. Germline CDR1 MNHNY, CDR2 SVGAGI (reference sequence). This CDR3 comprises 16 residues. CDR3 in amino acids: CASSLLAGGNTGELFF. The CDR3, as DNA: TGTGCCAGCAGCCTACTAGCGGGGGGGAACACCGGGGAGCTGTTTTTT.

The sample holds a few counts of this clone. The chain recombines TRBV6-5 with TRBJ2-2, with 11 bases that match TRBD1. J was trimmed by 3 bases and V by 10 bases; bases with no gene match: 4. This CDR3 has 14 residues. The V gene's germline CDR1 is MNHEY and CDR2 SVGAGI. This CDR3 reads CATAGQGDTGELFF. The DNA for the CDR3 is TGTGCCACCGCGGGACAGGGGGACACCGGGGAGCTGTTTTTT.

V is TRBV6-1 and J is TRBJ1-2; possible D gene TRBD1, 5 bases. Germline lookup yields CDR1 MNHNS and CDR2 SASEGT. The CDR3 totals 14 residues. V lost 5 bases and J 1 base, leaving 11 bases between the germline ends. The CDR3 region has the DNA TGTGCCAGCAGTTTTGACAGAAGTAACTATGGCTACACCTTC. Translated: CASSFDRSNYGYTF.